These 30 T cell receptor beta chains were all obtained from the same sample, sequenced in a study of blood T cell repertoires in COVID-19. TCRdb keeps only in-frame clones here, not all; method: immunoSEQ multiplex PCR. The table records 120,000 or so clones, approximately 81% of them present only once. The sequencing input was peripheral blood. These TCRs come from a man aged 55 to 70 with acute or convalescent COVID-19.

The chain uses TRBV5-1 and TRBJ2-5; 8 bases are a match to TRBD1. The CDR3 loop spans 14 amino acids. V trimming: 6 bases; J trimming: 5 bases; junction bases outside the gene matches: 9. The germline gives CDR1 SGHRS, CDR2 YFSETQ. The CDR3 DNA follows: TGCGCCAGCAAGGGAAGACAGGGGTCGGAGACCCAGTACTTC. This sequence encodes CASKGRQGSETQYF. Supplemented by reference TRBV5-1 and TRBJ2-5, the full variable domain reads KAGVTQTPRYLIKTRGQQVTLSCSPISGHRSVSWYQQTPGQGLQFLFEYFSETQRNKGNFPGRFSGRQFSNSRSEMNVSTLELGDSALYLCASKGRQGSETQYFGPGTRLLVL.

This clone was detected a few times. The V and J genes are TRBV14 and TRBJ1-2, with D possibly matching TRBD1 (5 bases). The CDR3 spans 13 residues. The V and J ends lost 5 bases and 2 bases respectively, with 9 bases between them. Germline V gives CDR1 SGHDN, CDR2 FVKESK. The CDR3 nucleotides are TGTGCCAGCAGCATCCAGGGAAACTATGGCTACACCTTC. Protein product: CASSIQGNYGYTF.

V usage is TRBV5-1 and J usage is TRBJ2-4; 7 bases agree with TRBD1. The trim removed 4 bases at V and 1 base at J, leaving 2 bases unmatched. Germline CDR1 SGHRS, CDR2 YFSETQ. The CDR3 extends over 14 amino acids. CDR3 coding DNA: TGCGCCAGCAGCCAGGGACAGGCCAAAAACATTCAGTACTTC. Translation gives CASSQGQAKNIQYF.

In DNA form, the CDR3 reads TGTGCCAGCAGTCTAGACAGGAAAGGGGGGACCCAGTACTTC. It codes for CASSLDRKGGTQYF. The genes are TRBV27 and TRBJ2-5, with D possibly matching TRBD1 (6 bases). The CDR3 covers 14 residues. Trimming shortened V by 5 bases and J by 7 bases, and 17 bases separated the two germline ends. Germline loops: CDR1 MNHEY, CDR2 SMNVEV (reference sequence).

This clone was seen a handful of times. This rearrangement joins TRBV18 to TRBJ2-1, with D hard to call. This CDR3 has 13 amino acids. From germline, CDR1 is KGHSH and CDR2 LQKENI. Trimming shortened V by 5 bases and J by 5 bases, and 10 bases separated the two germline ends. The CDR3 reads CASSDGLNNEQFF. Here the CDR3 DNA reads TGTGCCAGCTCAGACGGGTTAAACAATGAGCAGTTCTTC. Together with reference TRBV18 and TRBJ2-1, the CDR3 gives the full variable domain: NAGVMQNPRHLVRRRGQEARLRCSPMKGHSHVYWYRQLPEEGLKFMVYLQKENIIDESGMPKERFSAEFPKEGPSILRIQQVVRGDSAAYFCASSDGLNNEQFFGPGTRLTVL.

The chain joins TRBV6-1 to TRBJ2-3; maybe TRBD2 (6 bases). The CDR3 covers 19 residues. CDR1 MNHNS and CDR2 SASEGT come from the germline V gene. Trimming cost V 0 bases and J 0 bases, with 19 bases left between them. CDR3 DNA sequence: TGTGCCAGCAGTGAAGCGCCCCTTCGGGCGGGAACTAGCACAGATACGCAGTATTTT. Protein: CASSEAPLRAGTSTDTQYF.

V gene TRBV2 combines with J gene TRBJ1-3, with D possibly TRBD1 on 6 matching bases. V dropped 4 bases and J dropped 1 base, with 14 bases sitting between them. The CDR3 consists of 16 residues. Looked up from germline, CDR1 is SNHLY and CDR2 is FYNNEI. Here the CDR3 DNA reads TGTGCCAGCAGTGCGGAAGGGGGGGCGTCTGGAAACACCATATATTTT. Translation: CASSAEGGASGNTIYF.

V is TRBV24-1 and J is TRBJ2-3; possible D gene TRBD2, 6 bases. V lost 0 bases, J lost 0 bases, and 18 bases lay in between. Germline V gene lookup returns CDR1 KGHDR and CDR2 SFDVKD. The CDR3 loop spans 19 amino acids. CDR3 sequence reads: CATSDLSHGQGTSTDTQYF. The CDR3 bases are TGTGCCACCAGTGATTTGTCACACGGACAAGGGACTAGCACAGATACGCAGTATTTT.

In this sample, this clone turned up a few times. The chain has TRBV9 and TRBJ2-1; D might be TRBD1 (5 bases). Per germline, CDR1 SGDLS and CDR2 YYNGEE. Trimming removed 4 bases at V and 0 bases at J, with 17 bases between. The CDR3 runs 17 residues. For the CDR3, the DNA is TGTGCCAGCAGCCTGACCGTAGGGGTGAGCTCCTACAATGAGCAGTTCTTC. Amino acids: CASSLTVGVSSYNEQFF. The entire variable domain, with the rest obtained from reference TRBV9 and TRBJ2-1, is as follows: DSGVTQTPKHLITATGQRVTLRCSPRSGDLSVYWYQQSLDQGLQFLIQYYNGEERAKGNILERFSAQQFPDLHSELNLSSLELGDSALYFCASSLTVGVSSYNEQFFGPGTRLTVL.

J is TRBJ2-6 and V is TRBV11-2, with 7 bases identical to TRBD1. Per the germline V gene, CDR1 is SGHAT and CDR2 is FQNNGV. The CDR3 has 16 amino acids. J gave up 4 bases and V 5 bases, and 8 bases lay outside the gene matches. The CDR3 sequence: CASSLRGGRGANVLTF. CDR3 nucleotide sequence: TGTGCCAGCAGCCTCAGAGGGGGCAGAGGGGCCAACGTCCTGACTTTC.

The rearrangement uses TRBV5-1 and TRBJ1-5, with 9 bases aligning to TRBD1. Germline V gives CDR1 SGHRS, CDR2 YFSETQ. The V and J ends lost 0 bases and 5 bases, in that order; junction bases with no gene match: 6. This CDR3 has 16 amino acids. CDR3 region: CASSLGDRVGHQPQHF. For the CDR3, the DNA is TGCGCCAGCAGCTTGGGGGACAGGGTAGGCCATCAGCCCCAGCATTTT.

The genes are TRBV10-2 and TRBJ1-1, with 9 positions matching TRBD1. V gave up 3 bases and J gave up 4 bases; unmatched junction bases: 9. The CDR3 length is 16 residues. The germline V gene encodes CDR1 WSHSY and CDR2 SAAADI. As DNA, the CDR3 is TGCGCCAGCAGTGATTTTGGGACAGGGACGGGCACTGAAGCTTTCTTT. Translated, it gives CASSDFGTGTGTEAFF.

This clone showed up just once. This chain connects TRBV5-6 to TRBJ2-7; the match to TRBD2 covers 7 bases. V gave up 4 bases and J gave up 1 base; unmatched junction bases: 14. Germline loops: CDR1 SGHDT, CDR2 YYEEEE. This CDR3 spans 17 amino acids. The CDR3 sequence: CASSPPSVRERSYEQYF. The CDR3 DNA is TGTGCCAGCAGCCCCCCTTCGGTGCGGGAGAGATCCTACGAGCAGTACTTC.

This CDR3 reads CASSRAGTGGRGGYTF. The CDR3 DNA sequence: TGTGCCAGCAGCCGAGCAGGGACAGGGGGAAGGGGTGGCTACACCTTC. V is TRBV4-2 and J is TRBJ1-2; 11 bases align to TRBD1. Germline V CDR1 and CDR2: LGHNA, YNFKEQ. The CDR3 length is 16 residues. V was pared by 4 bases and J by 7 bases, with 11 bases of the junction left unmatched.

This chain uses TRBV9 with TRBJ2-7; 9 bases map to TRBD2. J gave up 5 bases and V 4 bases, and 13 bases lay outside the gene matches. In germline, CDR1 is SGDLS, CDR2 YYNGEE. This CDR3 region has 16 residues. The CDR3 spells CASSIGSASGEDEQYF. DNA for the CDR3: TGTGCCAGCAGCATAGGATCGGCTAGCGGGGAGGACGAGCAGTACTTC.

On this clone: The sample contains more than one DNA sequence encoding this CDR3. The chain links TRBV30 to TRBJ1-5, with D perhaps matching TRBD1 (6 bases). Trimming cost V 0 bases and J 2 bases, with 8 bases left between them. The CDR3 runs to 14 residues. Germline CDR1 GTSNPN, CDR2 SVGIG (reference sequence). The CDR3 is CAWSVQGGNQPQHF. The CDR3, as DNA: TGTGCCTGGAGTGTACAGGGAGGCAATCAGCCCCAGCATTTT.

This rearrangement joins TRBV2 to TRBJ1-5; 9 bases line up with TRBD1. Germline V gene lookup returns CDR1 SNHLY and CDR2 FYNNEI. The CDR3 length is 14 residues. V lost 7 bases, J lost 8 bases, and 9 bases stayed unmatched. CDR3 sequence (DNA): TGTGCCAGCACCGGGACAGGGAGGATTGAGCCCCAGCATTTT. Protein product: CASTGTGRIEPQHF.

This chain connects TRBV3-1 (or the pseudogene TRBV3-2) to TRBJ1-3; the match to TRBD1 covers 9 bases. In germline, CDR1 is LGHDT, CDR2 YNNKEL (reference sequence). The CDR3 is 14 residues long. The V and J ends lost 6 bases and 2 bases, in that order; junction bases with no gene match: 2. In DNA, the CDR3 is TGTGCCAGCAGTAACAGGGGGCCTGGAAACACCATATATTTT. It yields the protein CASSNRGPGNTIYF.

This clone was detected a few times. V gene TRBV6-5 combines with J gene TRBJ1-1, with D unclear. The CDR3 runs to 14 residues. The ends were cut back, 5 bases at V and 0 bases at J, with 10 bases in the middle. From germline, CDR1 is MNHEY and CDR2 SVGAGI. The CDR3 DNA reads TGTGCCAGCAGTCAACCTATGATGAACACTGAAGCTTTCTTT. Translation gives CASSQPMMNTEAFF.

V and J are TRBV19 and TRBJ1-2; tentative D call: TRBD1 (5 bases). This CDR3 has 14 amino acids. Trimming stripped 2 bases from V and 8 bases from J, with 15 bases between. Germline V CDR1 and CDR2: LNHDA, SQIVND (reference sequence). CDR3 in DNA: TGTGCCAGTAGTATAAAACGCCAGGGATCCGGCTACACCTTC. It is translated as CASSIKRQGSGYTF.

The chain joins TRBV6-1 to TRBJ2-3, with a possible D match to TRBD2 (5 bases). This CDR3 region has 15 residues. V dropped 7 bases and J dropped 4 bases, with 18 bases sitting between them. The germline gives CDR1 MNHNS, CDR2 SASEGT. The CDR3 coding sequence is TGTGCCAGCAATTTAGTCGTCGGGATCCCAGATACGCAGTATTTT. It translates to CASNLVVGIPDTQYF.

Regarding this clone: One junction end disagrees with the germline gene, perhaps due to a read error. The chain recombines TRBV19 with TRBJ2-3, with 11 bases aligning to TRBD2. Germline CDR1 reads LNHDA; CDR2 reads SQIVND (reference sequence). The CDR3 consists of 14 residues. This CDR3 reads CASRIAGGPDTQYF. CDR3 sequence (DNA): TGTGCCAGTAGGATAGCGGGGGGGCCGGATACGCAGTATTTT. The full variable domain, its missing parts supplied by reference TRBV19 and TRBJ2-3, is DGGITQSPKYLFRKEGQNVTLSCEQNLNHDAMYWYRQDPGQGLRLIYYSQIVNDFQKGDIAEGYSVSREKKESFPLTVTSAQKNPTAFYLCASRIAGGPDTQYFGPGTRLTVL.

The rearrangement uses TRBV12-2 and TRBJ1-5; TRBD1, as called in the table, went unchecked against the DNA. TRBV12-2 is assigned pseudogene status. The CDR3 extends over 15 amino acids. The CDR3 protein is CASRSDRAGCQPQHF. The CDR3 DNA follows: TGTGCAAGTCGGTCCGACAGGGCAGGTTGTCAGCCCCAGCATTTT.

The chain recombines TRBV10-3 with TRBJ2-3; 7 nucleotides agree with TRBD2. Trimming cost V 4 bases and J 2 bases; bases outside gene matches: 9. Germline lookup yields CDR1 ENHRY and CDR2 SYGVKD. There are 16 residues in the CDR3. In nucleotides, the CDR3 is TGTGCCATCAGTGGTTGGACCCGGGGGGACACAGATACGCAGTATTTT. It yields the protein CAISGWTRGDTDTQYF.

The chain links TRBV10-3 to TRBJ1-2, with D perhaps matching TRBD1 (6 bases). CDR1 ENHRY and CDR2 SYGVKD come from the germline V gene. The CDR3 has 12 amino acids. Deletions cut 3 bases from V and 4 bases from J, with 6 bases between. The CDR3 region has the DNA TGTGCCATCAGTGAAGGGGGCTATGGCTACACCTTC. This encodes CAISEGGYGYTF.

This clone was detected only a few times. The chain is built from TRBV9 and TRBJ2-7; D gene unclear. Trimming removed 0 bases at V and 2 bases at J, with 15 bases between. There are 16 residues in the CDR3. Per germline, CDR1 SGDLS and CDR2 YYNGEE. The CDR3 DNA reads TGTGCCAGCAGCGTAGATGCAGATACAATAACCTACGAGCAGTACTTC. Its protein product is CASSVDADTITYEQYF.

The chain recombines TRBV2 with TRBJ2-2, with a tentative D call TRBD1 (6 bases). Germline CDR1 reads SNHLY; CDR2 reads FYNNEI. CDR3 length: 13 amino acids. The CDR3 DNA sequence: TGTGCAGCGCGCAGGGGAAGCACCGGGGAGCTGTTTTTT. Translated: CAARRGSTGELFF. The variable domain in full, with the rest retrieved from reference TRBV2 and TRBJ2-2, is EPEVTQTPSHQVTQMGQEVILRCVPISNHLYFYWYRQILGQKVEFLVSFYNNEISEKSEIFDDQFSVERPDGSNFTLKIRSTKLEDSAMYFCAARRGSTGELFFGEGSRLTVL.

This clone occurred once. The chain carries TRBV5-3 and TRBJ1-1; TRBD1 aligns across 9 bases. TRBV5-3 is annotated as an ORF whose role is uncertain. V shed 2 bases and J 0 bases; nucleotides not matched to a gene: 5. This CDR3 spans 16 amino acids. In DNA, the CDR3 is TGTGCCAGAAGCTTTTGGGACAGGGCCCTGAACACTGAAGCTTTCTTT. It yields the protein CARSFWDRALNTEAFF.

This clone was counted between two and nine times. CDR3 bases: TGTGCCAGCAGTACCACAGGGCGGTATTCACCCCTCCACTTT. This encodes CASSTTGRYSPLHF. V usage is TRBV6-5 and J usage is TRBJ1-6, with a tentative D call TRBD1 (6 bases). This CDR3 spans 14 amino acids. Looked up from germline, CDR1 is MNHEY and CDR2 is SVGAGI. V dropped 5 bases and J dropped 8 bases, with 13 bases sitting between them.

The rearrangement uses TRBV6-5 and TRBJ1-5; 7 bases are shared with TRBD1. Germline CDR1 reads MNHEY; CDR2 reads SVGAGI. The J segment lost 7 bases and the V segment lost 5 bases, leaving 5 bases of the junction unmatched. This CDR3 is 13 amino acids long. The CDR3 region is CASSQTGWQPQHF. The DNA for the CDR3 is TGTGCCAGCAGTCAGACAGGGTGGCAGCCCCAGCATTTT.